This TCR beta chain was sequenced in a study of PD-1 blockade in classical Hodgkin lymphoma. Across the whole study: Patients in the cohort were put on intravenous nivolumab, 3 mg/kg every 2 weeks. General study points: By C4D1 there was a significant rise in CD4+ TCR diversity but not in CD8+ TCR diversity. Whatever underlies the repertoire differences (possibly disease activity or prior therapy) remains undefined.

The CDR3 contains 16 residues. The V gene's germline CDR1 is SQVTM and CDR2 ANQGSEA. After removal of 0 bases from V and 3 bases from J, the junction contained 5 bases not matched to a gene. A word on this clone: Its antigen is still unknown.

Method: immunoSEQ multiplex PCR; TCRdb's copy keeps in-frame clones and lacks some. The sample has some 100,000 clones, about nine tenths seen once. Every patient relapsed after autologous stem cell transplantation, and brentuximab vedotin exposure varied. Classification of best responses gave complete response, partial response or progressive disease. The receptor's source is a human donor with classical Hodgkin lymphoma. The gene calls are TRBV29-1 and TRBJ2-1; 10 positions match TRBD2. Material: peripheral blood mononuclear cells (PBMCs), obtained at baseline. This chain's CDR3 is CSVEDLASGSYNEQFF. DNA for the CDR3: TGCAGCGTTGAAGATCTGGCTAGCGGGAGCTACAATGAGCAGTTCTTC.